Below are 7 T cell receptor beta chains sequenced from a single sample in a study of Ad26.COV2.S vaccination and SARS-CoV-2 variants. The sample's treatment: roughly 19 received Ad26.COV2.S at low or high dose, single or two shots; about five received placebo; per-sample allocation not given. Collection of samples fell on day 63 after the first vaccine or placebo injection. Clones were read by immunoSEQ multiplex PCR, and TCRdb kept only the in-frame ones, dropping some. Here the sample spans about 350,000 clones, 75% to 90% being singletons. The starting material was peripheral blood, obtained in a trial of Ad26.COV2.S vaccine versus placebo. The receptor set was obtained from a person between 18 and 65 years old who received the Ad26.COV2.S COVID-19 vaccine or a placebo.

The genes are TRBV28 and TRBJ2-7; the D call may be TRBD1 or TRBD2 (6 bases each). Trimming cost V 5 bases and J 3 bases, with 14 bases left between them. Per germline, CDR1 MDHEN and CDR2 SYDVKM. This CDR3 is 14 amino acids long. CDR3 DNA: TGTGCCAGCAGTACGGAGGGGGTACTCTACGAGCAGTACTTC. This encodes CASSTEGVLYEQYF.

The genes are TRBV5-5 and TRBJ2-7; TRBD1 matches at 8 bases. Per the germline V gene, CDR1 is SGHKS and CDR2 is YYEKEE (reference sequence). The CDR3 is 16 residues long. V lost 0 bases and J lost 0; bases outside the gene matches: 5. The CDR3 spells CASSLAWTGLSYEQYF. The CDR3 DNA reads as TGTGCCAGCAGCTTGGCGTGGACAGGGCTCTCCTACGAGCAGTACTTC.

This chain links TRBV7-9 with TRBJ1-1; the D is unclear. Germline CDR1 SEHNR, CDR2 FQNEAQ (reference sequence). The CDR3 is made up of 14 amino acids. Trimming left V 0 bases short and J 5 bases short, with 10 bases between. CDR3 coding DNA: TGTGCCAGCAGCTTAGCGGGGTTGAGGACTGAAGCTTTCTTT. Protein sequence: CASSLAGLRTEAFF.

The chain is built from TRBV5-5 and TRBJ2-1, with 9 bases fitting TRBD1. The CDR3 covers 14 residues. CDR1 and CDR2 from the germline V gene are SGHKS and YYEKEE (reference sequence). The J segment lost 5 bases and the V segment lost 2 bases, leaving 2 bases of the junction unmatched. CDR3: CASSFGTGNNEQFF. CDR3 nucleotide sequence: TGTGCCAGCAGCTTTGGGACAGGGAACAATGAGCAGTTCTTC.

The chain carries TRBV4-3 and TRBJ1-2; D not resolved. CDR1 and CDR2 (germline): LGHNA, YSLEER. The CDR3 contains 12 residues. V was pared by 0 bases and J by 9 bases, with 8 bases between. The CDR3 DNA reads as TGCGCCAGCAGCCAAGATCGCGGGAGCTACACCTTC. Its translation: CASSQDRGSYTF.

The gene calls are TRBV5-4 and TRBJ2-6; D possibly uses TRBD1 or TRBD2 (6 bases each). Trimming shortened V by 3 bases and J by 0 bases, and 19 bases separated the two germline ends. CDR3 length equals 19 residues. Germline CDR1 SGHNT, CDR2 YYREEE (reference sequence). CDR3 DNA sequence: TGTGCCAGCAGCTCACCCAATAAAGGGGGGCACTCTGGGGCCAACGTCCTGACTTTC. Translating gives CASSSPNKGGHSGANVLTF.

The chain is built from TRBV4-2 and TRBJ1-2; TRBD1 agrees at 7 bases. With 0 bases clipped from V and 7 bases from J, the junction kept 5 bases outside the gene matches. This CDR3 region has 14 residues. Germline V CDR1 and CDR2: LGHNA, YNFKEQ. CDR3 protein: CASSQDRTGVGYTF. DNA for the CDR3: TGTGCCAGCAGCCAAGATAGGACAGGTGTTGGCTACACCTTC.